The 25 T cell receptor beta chains given below trace back to one sample, sequenced in a study of blood T cells in healthy people across ages. For the second PCR, which ran for roughly 6 to 12 cycles, a sample-barcoded 5' primer and a J-beta primer mix were used. From the 5' RACE reads, TCRdb called clonotypes with MiXCR, one entry per CDR3 protein. This table holds about 570,000 distinct CDR3 sequences, 25% to 30% found once. The specimen sequenced was blood. These receptors originate from a woman aged 70-85 years in good health.

This chain uses TRBV6-2 or TRBV6-3 with TRBJ1-1; D unresolved. The CDR3 extends over 11 amino acids. In germline, CDR1 is MNHEY, CDR2 SVGEGT. Trimming shortened V by 8 bases and J by 6 bases, and 10 bases separated the two germline ends. CDR3 coding DNA: TGTGCCAGCGGACTAGGGCCTGAAGCTTTCTTT. It yields the protein CASGLGPEAFF.

This rearrangement joins TRBV6-2 or TRBV6-3 to TRBJ1-5; D is perhaps TRBD1 (5 bases). The CDR3 extends over 18 amino acids. The ends were cut back, 4 bases at V and 3 bases at J, with 22 bases in the middle. Germline V gene sequence: CDR1 MNHEY, CDR2 SVGEGT. The CDR3 region has the DNA TGTGCCAGCAGTTCCCCCCGGTGGGGGGGTGGAAACAATCAGCCCCAGCATTTT. It translates to CASSSPRWGGGNNQPQHF.

The chain carries TRBV6-6 and TRBJ2-5, with D maybe TRBD1 (6 bases). The CDR3 runs 16 residues. V dropped 6 bases and J dropped 5 bases, with 22 bases sitting between them. Germline V gives CDR1 MNHNY, CDR2 SVGAGI (reference sequence). CDR3 amino acids: CASSQGQLGRRETQYF. The CDR3, as DNA: TGTGCCAGCAGCCAGGGGCAGTTAGGTAGACGCGAGACCCAGTACTTC.

The chain uses TRBV7-7 and TRBJ2-4; no clear D gene. Germline CDR1 SSHAT, CDR2 FNYEAQ (reference sequence). The V gene lost 3 bases and the J gene lost 8 bases, with 11 bases spanning the gap. The length of the CDR3 is 13 residues. This CDR3 is CASSLSYQDIQYF. CDR3 sequence (DNA): TGTGCCAGCAGCTTGAGCTACCAAGACATTCAGTACTTC.

The chain employs TRBV29-1 and TRBJ1-3; D is ambiguous. This CDR3 is 13 amino acids long. V lost 4 bases and J 0 bases, leaving 7 bases between the germline ends. CDR1 SQVTM and CDR2 ANQGSEA come from the germline V gene. Written as DNA, the CDR3 is TGCAGCGTTGGGGATAACTCTGGAAACACCATATATTTT. Its translation: CSVGDNSGNTIYF.

The chain has TRBV6-6 and TRBJ2-1, with 9 positions matching TRBD1. The V and J ends lost 8 bases and 7 bases, in that order; junction bases with no gene match: 9. Germline lookup yields CDR1 MNHNY and CDR2 SVGAGI (reference sequence). The CDR3 is made up of 14 amino acids. The CDR3, as DNA: TGTGCCAGCGAAGACAGGGGGGCTAAAAATGAGCAGTTCTTC. Translated: CASEDRGAKNEQFF.

This clonotype occurred a few times. The chain joins TRBV20-1 to TRBJ2-2, with no clear D. The CDR3 is 14 residues long. Germline V CDR1 and CDR2: DFQATT, SNEGSKA (reference sequence). Trimming cost V 3 bases and J 0 bases, with 8 bases left between them. CDR3 sequence (DNA): TGCAGTGCTAGCAAAACTACGAACACCGGGGAGCTGTTTTTT. As protein: CSASKTTNTGELFF.

This clonotype was detected a few times. The V and J genes are TRBV18 and TRBJ1-4; a possible D gene is TRBD1 (5 bases). Trimming cost V 3 bases and J 7 bases, with 12 bases left between them. This CDR3 region has 14 residues. From germline, CDR1 is KGHSH and CDR2 LQKENI. The CDR3 spells CASSPGAGSEKLFF. The CDR3 region has the DNA TGTGCCAGCTCACCCGGGGCAGGGAGTGAAAAACTGTTTTTT.

There are a few counts of this clonotype. This chain links TRBV12-3 or TRBV12-4 with TRBJ2-1; a weak D match, TRBD2 (6 bases). The CDR3 length is 13 residues. V lost 6 bases to trimming and J lost 8 bases, with 14 bases between them. The CDR3 coding sequence is TGTGCCAGCAGCCGCGGGGATAAGGATGAGCAGTTCTTC. Translated, it gives CASSRGDKDEQFF.

V gene TRBV7-9 combines with J gene TRBJ2-4, with D possibly matching TRBD1 (6 bases). V was trimmed by 4 bases and J by 1 base, leaving 17 bases between them. CDR3 length: 17 amino acids. Germline-derived CDR1 and CDR2 are SEHNR and FQNEAQ (reference sequence). DNA for the CDR3: TGTGCCAGCAGCTCGTATCGGCAGGGGAAGGCCAAAAACATTCAGTACTTC. Its translation is CASSSYRQGKAKNIQYF.

In DNA, the CDR3 is TGTGCCAGCAGTTACTCGTCCCGGGGGCGGGTCGCCACTGAAGCTTTCTTT. It encodes CASSYSSRGRVATEAFF. The rearrangement joins TRBV6-5 to TRBJ1-1; D is perhaps TRBD1 (6 bases). Trimming took off 0 bases at V and 4 bases at J, with 18 bases between the two ends. Germline V gene sequence: CDR1 MNHEY, CDR2 SVGAGI. CDR3 length equals 17 residues.

The chain joins TRBV12-3 or TRBV12-4 to TRBJ2-1; D might be TRBD1 or TRBD2, each matching 6 bases. V lost 3 bases, J lost 6 bases, and 15 bases lay in between. The CDR3 spans 15 residues. The CDR3 protein is CASSFGWGAGNEQFF. The CDR3 DNA is TGTGCCAGCAGTTTCGGGTGGGGGGCAGGCAATGAGCAGTTCTTC.

This clonotype was detected only a few times. This chain links TRBV20-1 with TRBJ1-2; D unclear. Germline CDR1 DFQATT, CDR2 SNEGSKA (reference sequence). The CDR3 spans 14 residues. With 6 bases removed from V and 8 bases from J, the gap between germline ends came to 22 bases. The CDR3 sequence: CSARRYGLVRGYTF. DNA for the CDR3: TGCAGTGCGCGGCGGTACGGACTCGTTCGGGGCTACACCTTC.

The chain carries TRBV6-5 and TRBJ2-1; TRBD1 aligns across 12 bases. With V trimmed by 6 bases and J by 9 bases, 9 bases remained unmatched. Per the germline V gene, CDR1 is MNHEY and CDR2 is SVGAGI. The CDR3 is made up of 15 amino acids. CDR3 nucleotide sequence: TGTGCCAGCAGCCGGGACAGGGGGCGGCTCGGTGAGCAGTTCTTC. Translating it yields CASSRDRGRLGEQFF.

The CDR3 is CASSLEGQPYYEQYF. In nucleotides, the CDR3 is TGTGCCAGCAGCTTAGAAGGACAGCCGTACTACGAGCAGTACTTC. V gene TRBV11-2 combines with J gene TRBJ2-5; possibly TRBD1 for D (6 bases). The J call may be faulty, since TRBJ2-7 better matches the DNA end. The length of the CDR3 is 15 residues. Germline V gene lookup returns CDR1 SGHAT and CDR2 FQNNGV.

The J gene is TRBJ2-1, the V gene TRBV4-3; D not certain. Judging by the DNA end, TRBJ2-5 fits better; the J call may be wrong. Germline loops: CDR1 LGHNA, CDR2 YSLEER. This CDR3 is built from 17 residues. DNA of the CDR3: TGCGCCAGCAGCCAAAGGGAAGGCACTTTAGCCCCAGAGACCCAGTACTTC. This translates into CASSQREGTLAPETQYF.

In the case of this clonotype: The junction departs from the called germline gene at one end, perhaps through a read error. V gene TRBV6-1 combines with J gene TRBJ2-3; D not certain. The CDR3 extends over 17 amino acids. The germline V gene encodes CDR1 MNHNS and CDR2 SASEGT. In DNA form, the CDR3 reads TGTGCCAGCACCGCTAAAGTCCTGACGGGTATCACAGATGCGCAGTATTTT. The encoded protein is CASTAKVLTGITDAQYF.

This clonotype has just a few counts. V is TRBV5-1 and J is TRBJ1-1; 8 nucleotides agree with TRBD1. V trimming: 4 bases; J trimming: 1 base; junction bases outside the gene matches: 12. The CDR3 extends over 17 amino acids. Germline V gene data show CDR1 as SGHRS and CDR2 as YFSETQ. The CDR3 DNA reads TGCGCCAGCAGCCACGGGGACCGGGACAGGTGGAACACTGAAGCTTTCTTT. It codes for CASSHGDRDRWNTEAFF.

The CDR3 sequence is CASSFDTTGQRSYGYTF. CDR3 sequence (DNA): TGTGCCAGCAGCTTCGACACAACGGGACAGCGAAGCTATGGCTACACCTTC. The V call is TRBV7-2, the J call TRBJ1-2; TRBD1 agrees at 7 bases. Germline CDR1 reads SGHTA; CDR2 reads FQGNSA. J lost 4 bases, V lost 3 bases, and 14 bases had no gene match. CDR3 size: 17 residues.

The V gene is TRBV20-1, the J gene TRBJ1-2; D may be TRBD1 (6 bases). Germline-derived CDR1 and CDR2 are DFQATT and SNEGSKA (reference sequence). Trimming removed 8 bases from V and 3 bases from J, with 16 bases in between. The CDR3 loop spans 13 amino acids. CDR3 region: CSSFRQEHYGYTF. The CDR3 DNA reads as TGCAGTTCCTTCCGACAGGAGCACTATGGCTACACCTTC.

This clonotype was picked up a small number of times. This chain uses TRBV3-1 with TRBJ2-5, with D unresolved. The germline CDR1 and CDR2 sequences are LGHDT and YNNKEL (reference sequence). V lost 1 base to trimming and J lost 1 base, with 7 bases between them. The CDR3 length is 14 residues. CDR3 bases: TGTGCCAGCAGCCAAGGATACGGCCAAGAGACCCAGTACTTC. It encodes CASSQGYGQETQYF.

This clonotype was detected only a few times. The rearrangement joins TRBV5-1 to TRBJ2-5; 7 bases map to TRBD2. Germline V gene lookup returns CDR1 SGHRS and CDR2 YFSETQ. This CDR3 is 14 amino acids long. Germline trimming cut 2 bases from V and 7 bases from J; bases unmatched to any gene: 8. In DNA form, the CDR3 reads TGCGCCAGCAGCTTACGTATTACGGGAGGGACCCAGTACTTC. As protein: CASSLRITGGTQYF.

This clonotype was detected only a few times. CDR3 protein: CASSLGPTGTKNTIYF. The CDR3 DNA sequence: TGTGCCAGCAGCTTAGGCCCTACTGGAACCAAAAACACCATATATTTT. The chain couples TRBV7-2 to TRBJ1-3; no clear D gene. The V and J ends lost 1 base and 6 bases respectively, with 16 bases between them. Per the germline V gene, CDR1 is SGHTA and CDR2 is FQGNSA. The CDR3 consists of 16 residues.

This clonotype was counted between two and nine times. V is TRBV10-3 and J is TRBJ2-6; TRBD1 or TRBD2 may be the D gene (5 bases each). The CDR3 is 17 amino acids. The germline gives CDR1 ENHRY, CDR2 SYGVKD. The V end lost 2 bases, the J end lost 0 bases, and 11 bases lay between the germline ends. The CDR3 is CAISEAGTASGANVLTF. The CDR3 DNA reads TGTGCCATCAGTGAGGCAGGGACGGCCTCTGGGGCCAACGTCCTGACTTTC.

The sample holds a few counts of this clonotype. The chain couples TRBV4-2 to TRBJ1-4; possible D gene TRBD1, 5 bases. The CDR3 is 17 amino acids. The ends were cut back, 3 bases at V and 8 bases at J, with 22 bases in the middle. From germline, CDR1 is LGHNA and CDR2 YNFKEQ. The CDR3 loop is CASSHFEKGSGREKLFF. The CDR3 DNA is TGTGCCAGCAGCCATTTCGAAAAGGGGTCGGGGAGGGAAAAACTGTTTTTT.